This TCR beta chain was sequenced in a study of cytomegalovirus exposure and HLA in healthy donors (dated by TCRdb to the late 2010s). Concerning the study at large: According to an earlier analysis of 587 of the donors, some 180 million T cells yielded 90 million to 140 million unique TCR beta sequences and 276 Gb of sequence data. An early release covering 550 to 700 HLA-typed donors comprised approximately 290 gigabases of sequencing data and roughly 86 million unique TCR sequences. A later analysis re-examined previously published TCR beta repertoires from more than 600 donors and added high-resolution HLA genotyping to investigate patterns of TCR occurrence. Typing coverage differed by locus: A, B, C, DRB1 and DQB1 were typed in roughly 620-630 donors, DQA1 in approximately 520, DPA1 in around 600, and DPB1 in just under 490. Rather than drawing on any new phenotypic data, the later analysis identified candidate immune exposures from TCR beta sequences and the way those sequences occurred across donors. To decide whether each TCR beta V gene segment behaved as functional or pseudogenic, an earlier analysis of some 570 of the donors relied on high-throughput TCR beta sequencing. The genetic ancestry cluster associated with self-reported Caucasian donors included around 76% of the roughly 390 genotyped donors. High-throughput TCR immunosequencing, statistical association of individual TCRs with disease status, and machine learning were combined to predict cytomegalovirus infection status. The study used immunosequencing to profile the T cell repertoires of hundreds of subjects and linked those repertoires to cytomegalovirus serostatus. Donor age, sex, ethnicity and CMV serostatus were compiled together with the repertoire data. Among some 410 genotyped donors of the cohort, an average of approximately 200,000 unique TCR beta nucleotide sequences was sequenced per donor, of which 15% to 20% were non-productive. HLA typing included class I and class II loci at four-digit resolution. Genome-wide SNP genotypes for about three fifths of the roughly 670 donors were used in a later genetic analysis, which treated that subset as a discovery cohort. All discovery cohort repertoires had been generated using a single sequencing platform. A handful of DR-DQ haplotypes were handled as single units for association and clustering because linkage in the cohort was strong. The study was designed to test whether signatures of past pathogen exposure could be identified by cataloging public T cell receptors. Along with the approximately 700-subject first cohort, a separate validation cohort of around 120 different subjects was used.

Findings and caveats that apply to the study as a whole: This cohort had only TCR beta chains sequenced, and the lack of alpha or paired-chain data limited which features could be detected. According to a later analysis, most CMV-associated TCR beta chains appeared to be HLA-restricted, and the HLA associations seemed to be driven largely by CMV exposure. Immune exposure information for the cohort was limited to CMV serostatus. Sequencing depth was assumed to be roughly uniform across donors in the presence/absence analyses, though that assumption may not hold. According to the authors, the approach could potentially be generalized to other disease states and immunological phenotypes. Because HLA typing was missing for some donors at each locus, association tests included only the typed subset. Because counts were too low, approximately 15 rarely observed V segments, including chromosome 9 orphons, were excluded from the earlier analysis of roughly 580 of the donors. Linkage disequilibrium might explain the correlated functional status among segregating V segments, but an unknown experimental factor could not be ruled out. In a later genetic analysis, a missense DCLRE1C variant was associated with V-gene and J-gene trimming of TCR beta chains, and the association was replicated in an independent cohort. In an earlier analysis of 587 of the donors, most TCR beta V segments appeared in productive rearrangements about 90% or about 30% of the time, broadly matching IMGT annotations. In the study, some 160 TCR beta chains were listed as associated with cytomegalovirus. In both the original and validation cohorts, the classifier was reported to diagnose cytomegalovirus status with high specificity and sensitivity. Because the 87-base-pair reads could not distinguish some IMGT-functional V segments, including TRBV6-2 and TRBV6-3, those segments were excluded. Compared with equally common non-associated chains, HLA-associated TCR beta chains in a later analysis were more clonally expanded and had lower generation probabilities. Strong co-occurrence of HLA alleles, especially DR and DQ, made assigning TCR associations to individual alleles difficult. In vitro tests confirmed that a few of the cytomegalovirus-associated TCR beta chains recognize cytomegalovirus antigens. A cluster of highly shared sequence variants was judged likely to represent a technical artifact of the sequencing pipeline. According to a later analysis, TCR association rates differed among HLA loci, with DRB1 alleles showing the most associated TCRs and HLA-C alleles showing the fewest. Compared with the roughly 700-donor mean, donors in an Asian-associated ancestry cluster had fewer N-insertions in productive TCRs, according to a later genetic analysis. Specific HLA alleles were associated with 15,000 to 20,000 TCR beta sequences at a false discovery rate of 0.05 in a later analysis. Several of the top co-occurrence clusters appeared to be linked to parvovirus B19, influenza, CMV and Epstein-Barr virus, according to a later analysis. A further reported finding was that TCR beta sequences accurately predicted the HLA-A and HLA-B alleles for most subjects in the first cohort. Across donors, most TCR sequences were observed very rarely, whereas some public TCRs were present in many individuals.

The cohort comprised more than 550 healthy bone marrow donors. All cohort members were sampled while nominally healthy, although unrecorded immune exposures were likely present. The donor was CMV seronegative and was included in the group of a few hundred seronegative cohort members. Each donor provided a peripheral blood sample, and peripheral blood mononuclear cells were used for TCR beta sequencing. The Qiagen DNeasy Blood Extraction Kit was used to extract genomic DNA from the blood cell samples. Inclusive of the bounding cysteine and phenylalanine, the CDR3 is 15 residues long. The CDR3 DNA has 45 bases and is translated from base 1. According to the germline V gene (reference sequence), CDR1 reads SGHNT and CDR2 reads YYREEE. The trim is 0 bases for V and 2 bases for J, with a gap of 12 bases between the germline ends. Receptor libraries were prepared by the immunoSEQ multiplex PCR assay. For the multiplex PCR, a mixture combining 60 forward primers for TCR Vbeta segments and 13 reverse primers for TCR Jbeta segments was used. Amplification of the CDR3 region of rearranged TCR beta genes was performed with a multiplex PCR assay on genomic DNA. The Illumina HiSeq System was used to sequence the amplified TCR beta libraries as 87-base-pair reads. Processing in the source paper ran as follows. Across the 700 or so repertoires, a later analysis counted 75 million to 90 million unique TCR beta chains, around 10 million of which were shared by at least two donors. Raw reads were error-corrected and collapsed into unique sequences by a nearest-neighbor algorithm in which closely related sequences were merged to remove PCR and sequencing errors. CDR3 sequences were aligned to IMGT reference sequences to assign V, D and J gene segments. For a sequence to be retained, at least a six-nucleotide match to both a V gene segment and a J gene segment was required. A rearrangement was called productive if the CDR3 had no stop codons and remained in frame with V and J, and every other rearrangement was called non-productive. Following IMGT convention, CDR3 was defined as the stretch from the second conserved V-encoded cysteine to the conserved J-encoded phenylalanine. Sequences without an unambiguous match to a single V gene segment were excluded from the earlier analysis of about 630 of the donors. In an earlier analysis of 587 of the donors, a V segment was called functional when productive rearrangements were above 56.7%, and segregating when the standard deviation between donors exceeded 5%. A statistical classification framework was built for diagnosing cytomegalovirus status from the catalog of TCR beta chain sequences. In a later analysis, V and J genes were assigned by comparing TCR nucleotide sequences against IMGT/GENE-DB human TR gene sequences. A later analysis assigned CDR3 sequences and most-parsimonious VDJ recombination scenarios with the TCRdist pipeline. A later analysis defined each TCR beta chain by its CDR3 amino acid sequence plus V-gene family, and excluded reads lacking a unique V-gene family. In a later analysis, around 650 highly shared, low-generation-probability nucleotide sequences were removed to address suspected cross-contamination and a sequencing artifact. For each public chain, a later analysis derived a clonal expansion index from normalized ranks of inferred template counts within each repertoire. In a later analysis, generation probabilities were computed using a VDJ recombination model fitted to out-of-frame rearrangements, and the results were checked against IGoR. In a later analysis, hypergeometric tests were used to score TCR-TCR, TCR-HLA and TCR-CMV co-occurrence, with a repertoire-size bias correction applied to TCR pairs. False discovery rates were estimated in a later analysis by permuting HLA or CMV assignments 20 times. In a later analysis, co-occurring TCRs were grouped with DBSCAN, and TCRdist sequence similarity was added when clustering was performed within HLA-allele-positive subsets. Co-occurrence clustering excluded repertoires with fewer than 30,000 or more than 120,000 public chains, plus five with anomalous nucleotide sharing. TCRdb took this table from immuneACCESS and kept in-frame rearrangements with V and J called. Such tables lack part of the clones; where checked against another copy, unresolved V genes explain under half of the gap, and the rest is unexplained. V, J and clone size are taken as reported in that table, and D and trimming were inferred from the DNA itself. The sample data list roughly 200,000 clones, and more than 65% of these were observed just once. The ten largest account for 1.8% of the sample.

Turning to this clone: Its antigen has not been determined. Nothing much larger sits one base from this clone, and base qualities are not available.

The chain is assembled from TRBV5-4 and TRBJ2-7; confidence is insufficient to name the D gene. The clonotype originates from a woman between 25 and 40 years old in good health and CMV-seronegative. Sequences were obtained from PBMCs. The sequenced DNA is TGTGCCAGCAGCTTGGGGAGCCACGGCGCCTACGAGCAGTACTTC. Translated, this gives CASSLGSHGAYEQYF.